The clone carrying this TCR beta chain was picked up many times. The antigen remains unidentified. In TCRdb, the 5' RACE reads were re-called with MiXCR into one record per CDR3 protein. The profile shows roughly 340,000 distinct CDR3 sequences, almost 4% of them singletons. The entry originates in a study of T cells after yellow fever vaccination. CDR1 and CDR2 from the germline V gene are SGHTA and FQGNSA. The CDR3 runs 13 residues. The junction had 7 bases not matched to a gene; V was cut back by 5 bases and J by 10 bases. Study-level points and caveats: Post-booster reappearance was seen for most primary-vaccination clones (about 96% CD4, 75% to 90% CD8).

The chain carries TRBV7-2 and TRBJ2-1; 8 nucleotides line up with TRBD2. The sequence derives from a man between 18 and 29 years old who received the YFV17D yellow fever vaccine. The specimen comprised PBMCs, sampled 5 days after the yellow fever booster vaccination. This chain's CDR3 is CASSLSGEGEQFF. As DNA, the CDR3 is TGTGCCAGCAGCCTTAGCGGGGAAGGCGAGCAGTTCTTC.